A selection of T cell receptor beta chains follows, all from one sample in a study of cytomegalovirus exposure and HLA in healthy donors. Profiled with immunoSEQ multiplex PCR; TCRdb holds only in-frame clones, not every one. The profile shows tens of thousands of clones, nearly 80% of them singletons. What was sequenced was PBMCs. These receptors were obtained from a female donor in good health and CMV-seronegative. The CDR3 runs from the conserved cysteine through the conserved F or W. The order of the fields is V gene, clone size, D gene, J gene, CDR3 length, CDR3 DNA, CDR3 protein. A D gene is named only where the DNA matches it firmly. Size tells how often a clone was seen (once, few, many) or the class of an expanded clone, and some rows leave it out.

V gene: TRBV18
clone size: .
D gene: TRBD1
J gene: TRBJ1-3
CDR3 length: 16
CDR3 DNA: TGTGCCAGCTCACGGGACAGGCTTACCTCTGGAAACACCATATATTTT
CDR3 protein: CASSRDRLTSGNTIYF

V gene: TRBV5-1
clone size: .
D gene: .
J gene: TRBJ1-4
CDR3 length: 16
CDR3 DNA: TGCGCCAGCAGCCTGGGAGTAGGAGTAACTAATGAAAAACTGTTTTTT
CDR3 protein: CASSLGVGVTNEKLFF

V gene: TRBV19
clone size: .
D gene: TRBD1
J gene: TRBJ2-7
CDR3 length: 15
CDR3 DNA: TGTGCCAGTAGTATACCGGGACAGGGGTCCTACGAGCAGTACTTC
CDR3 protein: CASSIPGQGSYEQYF

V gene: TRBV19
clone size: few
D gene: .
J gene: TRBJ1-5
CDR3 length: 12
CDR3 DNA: TGTGCCAGTAGTAGCGGAACCCAGCCCCAGCATTTT
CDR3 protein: CASSSGTQPQHF

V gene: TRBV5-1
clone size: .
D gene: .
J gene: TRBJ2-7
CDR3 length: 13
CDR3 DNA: TGCGCCAGTCCGGGACACTTATCCTACGAGCAGTACTTC
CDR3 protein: CASPGHLSYEQYF

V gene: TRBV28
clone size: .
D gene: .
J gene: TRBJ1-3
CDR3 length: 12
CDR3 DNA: TGTGCCAGCAGTTTCAGGGGAAACACCATATATTTT
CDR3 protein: CASSFRGNTIYF

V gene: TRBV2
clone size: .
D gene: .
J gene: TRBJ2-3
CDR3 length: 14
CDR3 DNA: TGTGCCAGCACCCGGTCGGGGGTAGGCGATACGCAGTATTTT
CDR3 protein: CASTRSGVGDTQYF

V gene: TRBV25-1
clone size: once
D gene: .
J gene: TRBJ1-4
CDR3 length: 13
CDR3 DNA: TGTGCCAGCAGCAGGACGGGGGGTGAAAAACTGTTTTTT
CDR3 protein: CASSRTGGEKLFF

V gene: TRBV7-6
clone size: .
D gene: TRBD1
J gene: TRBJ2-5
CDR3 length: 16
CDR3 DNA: TGTGCCAGCAGCTTAGGGACGGGACAGGCCCAAGAGACCCAGTACTTC
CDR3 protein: CASSLGTGQAQETQYF

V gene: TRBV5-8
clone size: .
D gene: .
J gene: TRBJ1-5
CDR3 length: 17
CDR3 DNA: TGTGCCAGCAGCCCATTTTACTCGACAGGAGCACATCAGCCCCAGCATTTT
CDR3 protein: CASSPFYSTGAHQPQHF

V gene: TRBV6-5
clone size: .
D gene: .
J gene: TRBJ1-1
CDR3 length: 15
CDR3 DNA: TGTGCCAGCAGTCCCCGGGGGGGAGCGAACACTGAAGCTTTCTTT
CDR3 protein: CASSPRGGANTEAFF

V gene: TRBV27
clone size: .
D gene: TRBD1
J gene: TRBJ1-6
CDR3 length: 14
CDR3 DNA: TGTGCCAGCAGTAAGGGACAGGGGGGTTCACCCCTCCACTTT
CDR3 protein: CASSKGQGGSPLHF

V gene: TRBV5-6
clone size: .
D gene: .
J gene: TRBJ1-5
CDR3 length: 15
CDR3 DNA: TGTGCCAGCAGCTTCAAGGGGCTACTCAATCAGCCCCAGCATTTT
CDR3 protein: CASSFKGLLNQPQHF

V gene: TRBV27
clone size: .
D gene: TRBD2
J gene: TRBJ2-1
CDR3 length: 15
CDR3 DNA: TGTGCCAGCAGTTTACTCGCGGGGGGCTTCTATGAGCAGTTCTTC
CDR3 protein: CASSLLAGGFYEQFF

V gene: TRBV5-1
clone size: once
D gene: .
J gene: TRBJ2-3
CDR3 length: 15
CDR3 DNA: TGCGCCAGCAGCTTCGGGGGTTCTAGCACAGATACGCAGTATTTT
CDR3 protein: CASSFGGSSTDTQYF

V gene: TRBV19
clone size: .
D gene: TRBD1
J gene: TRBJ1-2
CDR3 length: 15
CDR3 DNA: TGTGCCAGTAGTATACGAGGGACAGTTGCCTATGGCTACACCTTC
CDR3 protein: CASSIRGTVAYGYTF

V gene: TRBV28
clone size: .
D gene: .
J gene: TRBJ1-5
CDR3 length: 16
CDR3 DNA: TGTGCCAGCAGTTTAGGGGGAGGGGCCAGCAATCAGCCCCAGCATTTT
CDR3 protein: CASSLGGGASNQPQHF

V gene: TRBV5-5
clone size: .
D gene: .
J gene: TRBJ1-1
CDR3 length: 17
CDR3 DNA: TGTGCCAGCAGCCTGCCAGGGGTTGGGATTGTGGACACTGAAGCTTTCTTT
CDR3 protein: CASSLPGVGIVDTEAFF

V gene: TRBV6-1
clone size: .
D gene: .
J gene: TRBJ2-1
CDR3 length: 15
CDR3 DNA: TGTGCCAGCAGTGACTGGGCAGGGGTGCAGAATGAGCAGTTCTTC
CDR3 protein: CASSDWAGVQNEQFF

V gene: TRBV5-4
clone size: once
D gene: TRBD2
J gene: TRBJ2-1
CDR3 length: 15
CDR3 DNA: TGTGCCAGCAGCCGGACTAGCGGGAGGGCCGATGAGCAGTTCTTC
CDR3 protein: CASSRTSGRADEQFF

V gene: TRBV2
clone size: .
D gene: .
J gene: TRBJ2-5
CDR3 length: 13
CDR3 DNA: TGTGCCAGCCTACCCGGGAATCAAGAGACCCAGTACTTC
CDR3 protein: CASLPGNQETQYF

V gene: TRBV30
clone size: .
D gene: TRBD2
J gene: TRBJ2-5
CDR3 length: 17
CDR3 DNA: TGTGCCTCGGTGCCTGGGACTAGCGGGGGGGCGTGGGAGACCCAGTACTTC
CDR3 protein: CASVPGTSGGAWETQYF

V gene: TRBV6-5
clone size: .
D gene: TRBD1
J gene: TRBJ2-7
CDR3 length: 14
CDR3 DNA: TGTGCCAGCAGACCTTTTCGAGGGGGCCTCGAGCAGTACTTC
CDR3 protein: CASRPFRGGLEQYF

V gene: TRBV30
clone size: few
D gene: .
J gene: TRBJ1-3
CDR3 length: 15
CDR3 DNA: TGTGCCTGGAGTGAGGGGAACAGGGCTGGAAACACCATATATTTT
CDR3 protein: CAWSEGNRAGNTIYF

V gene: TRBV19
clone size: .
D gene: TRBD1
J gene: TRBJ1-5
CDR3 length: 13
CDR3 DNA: TGTGCCTCTCCGGGACAGGGAGGTCAGCCCCAGCATTTT
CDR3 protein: CASPGQGGQPQHF

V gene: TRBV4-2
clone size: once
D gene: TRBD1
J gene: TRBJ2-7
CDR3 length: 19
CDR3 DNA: TGTGCCAGCAGCCAAGATAGGACAGGGGGCGCGTTTGGTGCCTACGAGCAGTACTTC
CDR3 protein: CASSQDRTGGAFGAYEQYF

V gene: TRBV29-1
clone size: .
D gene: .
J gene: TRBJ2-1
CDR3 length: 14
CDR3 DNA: TGCAGCGGTGCGGCGGTTCTCTCCTACAATGAGCAGTTCTTC
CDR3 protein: CSGAAVLSYNEQFF

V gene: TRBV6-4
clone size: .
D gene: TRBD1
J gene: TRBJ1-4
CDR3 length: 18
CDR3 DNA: TGTGCCAGCCGGAGTAGCAGACCCCGGGACAGGATTAATGAAAAACTGTTTTTT
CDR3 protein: CASRSSRPRDRINEKLFF

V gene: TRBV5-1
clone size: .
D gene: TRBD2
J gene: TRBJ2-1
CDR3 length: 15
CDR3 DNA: TGCGCCAGCAGCTTGGACGGCGGGAGGGCCTCTGAGCAGTTCTTC
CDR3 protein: CASSLDGGRASEQFF

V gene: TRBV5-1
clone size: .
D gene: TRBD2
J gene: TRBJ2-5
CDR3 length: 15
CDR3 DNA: TGCGCCAGCAGCTTCAGTCTAGCGGACGAAGAGACCCAGTACTTC
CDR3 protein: CASSFSLADEETQYF

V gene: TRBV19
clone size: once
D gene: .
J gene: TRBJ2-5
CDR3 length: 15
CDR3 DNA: TGTGCCAGTAGTACCGGGGGAGTGGGGGGAGAGACCCAGTACTTC
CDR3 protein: CASSTGGVGGETQYF

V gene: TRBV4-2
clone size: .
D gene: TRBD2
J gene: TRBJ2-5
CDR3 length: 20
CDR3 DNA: TGTGCCAGCAGCCCGGGACAGGCAAGTCTAGCGGGAGGGTCACAAGAGACCCAGTACTTC
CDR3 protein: CASSPGQASLAGGSQETQYF

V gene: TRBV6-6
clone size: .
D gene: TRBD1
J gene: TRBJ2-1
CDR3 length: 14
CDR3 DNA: TGTGCCAGCAGTTATCAGACAGGGGCCAATGAGCAGTTCTTC
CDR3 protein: CASSYQTGANEQFF

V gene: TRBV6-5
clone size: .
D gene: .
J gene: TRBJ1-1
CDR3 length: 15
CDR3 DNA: TGTGCCAGCAGTTACTTGGGGGCAGGTCGGGACGGAGCTTTCTTT
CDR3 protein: CASSYLGAGRDGAFF

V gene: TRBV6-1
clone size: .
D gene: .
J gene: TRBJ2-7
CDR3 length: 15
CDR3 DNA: TGTGCCAGCGGGAGGAGTAGGACTGGAAACTACGAGCAGTACTTC
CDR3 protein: CASGRSRTGNYEQYF

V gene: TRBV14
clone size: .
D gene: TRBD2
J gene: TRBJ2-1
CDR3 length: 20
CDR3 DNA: TGTGCCAGCAGCCAAGATGTTGGGACTAGCGGGAGTGGGATCGTCCTTGAGCAGTTCTTC
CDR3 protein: CASSQDVGTSGSGIVLEQFF

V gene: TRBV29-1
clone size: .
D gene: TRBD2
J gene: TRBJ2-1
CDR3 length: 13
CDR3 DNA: TGCAGCGTTCTCAGACTAGCGGATAATGAGCAGTTCTTC
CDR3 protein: CSVLRLADNEQFF

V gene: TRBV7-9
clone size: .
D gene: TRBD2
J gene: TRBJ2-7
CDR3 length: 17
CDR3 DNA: TGTGCCAGCAGCCCCGACGGCCCGGGGGTAGCGGGGTACGAGCAGTACTTC
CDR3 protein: CASSPDGPGVAGYEQYF

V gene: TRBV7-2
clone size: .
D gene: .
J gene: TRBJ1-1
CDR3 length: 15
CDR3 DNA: TGTGCCAGCAGCCAACGGACAGCTTCGACCACTGAAGCTTTCTTT
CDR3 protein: CASSQRTASTTEAFF

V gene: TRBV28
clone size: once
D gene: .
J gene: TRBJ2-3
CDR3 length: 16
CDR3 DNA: TGTGCCAGCAGTTTATTCAGGGGCCTAACTCCAGATACGCAGTATTTT
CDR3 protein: CASSLFRGLTPDTQYF

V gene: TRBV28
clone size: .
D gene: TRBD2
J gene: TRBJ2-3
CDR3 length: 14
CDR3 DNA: TGTGCCAGTAGACTAGCGCAAATCACAGATACGCAGTATTTT
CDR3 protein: CASRLAQITDTQYF

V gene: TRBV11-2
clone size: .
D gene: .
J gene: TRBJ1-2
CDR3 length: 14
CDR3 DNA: TGTGCCAGCAGCCCCGGGACTGTAAACTATGGCTACACCTTC
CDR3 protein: CASSPGTVNYGYTF

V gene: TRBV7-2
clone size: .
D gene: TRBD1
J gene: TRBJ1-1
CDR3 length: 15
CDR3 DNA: TGTGCCAGCAGCAAGTGGGACAGGGAGAACACTGAAGCTTTCTTT
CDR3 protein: CASSKWDRENTEAFF

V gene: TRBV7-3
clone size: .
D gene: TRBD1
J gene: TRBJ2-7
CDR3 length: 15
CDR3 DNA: TGTGCCAGCAGCTTATCAGGGGGCGATTCCTACGAGCAGTACTTC
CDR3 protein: CASSLSGGDSYEQYF

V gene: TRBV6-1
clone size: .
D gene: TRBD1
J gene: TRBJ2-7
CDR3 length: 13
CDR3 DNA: TGTGCCGTAAAGACAGGGCAAACCTACGAGCAGTACTTC
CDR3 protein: CAVKTGQTYEQYF

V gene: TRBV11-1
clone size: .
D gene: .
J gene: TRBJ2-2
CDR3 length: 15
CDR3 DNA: TGTGCCAGCAGTTCGGGGGGACACAACACCGGGGAGCTGTTTTTT
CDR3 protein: CASSSGGHNTGELFF